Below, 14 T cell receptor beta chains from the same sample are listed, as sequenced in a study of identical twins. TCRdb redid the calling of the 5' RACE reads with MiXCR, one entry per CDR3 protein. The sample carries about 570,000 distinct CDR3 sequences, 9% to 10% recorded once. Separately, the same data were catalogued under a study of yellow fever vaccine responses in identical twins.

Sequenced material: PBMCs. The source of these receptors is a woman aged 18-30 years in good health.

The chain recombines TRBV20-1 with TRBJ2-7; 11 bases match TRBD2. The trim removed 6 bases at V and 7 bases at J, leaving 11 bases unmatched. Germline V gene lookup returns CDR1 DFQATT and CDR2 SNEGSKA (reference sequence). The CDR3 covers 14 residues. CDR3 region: CSAKIAGGPGEQYF. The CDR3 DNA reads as TGCAGTGCAAAGATAGCGGGAGGGCCGGGGGAGCAGTACTTC.

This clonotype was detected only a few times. The CDR3 DNA reads TGTGCCAGCAGCTTTTTTCGGGGAGAGACCCAGTACTTC. Translating gives CASSFFRGETQYF. The J gene is TRBJ2-5, the V gene TRBV5-6, with a possible D match to TRBD2 (5 bases). Germline loops: CDR1 SGHDT, CDR2 YYEEEE. The V end lost 2 bases, the J end lost 4 bases, and 9 bases lay between the germline ends. This CDR3 has 13 residues. The full variable domain, its missing parts supplied by reference TRBV5-6 and TRBJ2-5, is DAGVTQSPTHLIKTRGQQVTLRCSPKSGHDTVSWYQQALGQGPQFIFQYYEEEERQRGNFPDRFSGHQFPNYSSELNVNALLLGDSALYLCASSFFRGETQYFGPGTRLLVL.

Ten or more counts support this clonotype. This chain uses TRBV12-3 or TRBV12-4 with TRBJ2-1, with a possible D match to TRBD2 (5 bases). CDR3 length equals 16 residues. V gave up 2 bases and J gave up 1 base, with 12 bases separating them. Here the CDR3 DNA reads TGTGCCAGCAGTTTAACGGCGGGCCCTTCCTACAATGAGCAGTTCTTC. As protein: CASSLTAGPSYNEQFF.

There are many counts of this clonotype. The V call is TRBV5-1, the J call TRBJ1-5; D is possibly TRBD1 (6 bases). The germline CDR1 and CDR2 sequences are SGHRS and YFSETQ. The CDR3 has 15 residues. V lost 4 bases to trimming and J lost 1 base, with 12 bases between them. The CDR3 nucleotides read TGCGCCAGCAGCCCAGGGGAGGTGAGCAATCAGCCCCAGCATTTT. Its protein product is CASSPGEVSNQPQHF.

This CDR3 is CSAINKGAGGRSTGELFF. CDR3 nucleotides: TGCAGTGCCATTAACAAGGGGGCGGGGGGGCGTAGCACCGGGGAGCTGTTTTTT. The chain uses TRBV20-1 and TRBJ2-2; TRBD2 agrees at 9 bases. The CDR3 consists of 18 residues. The ends lost 6 bases at V and 4 bases at J; junction bases unmatched: 18. The V gene's germline CDR1 is DFQATT and CDR2 SNEGSKA (reference sequence).

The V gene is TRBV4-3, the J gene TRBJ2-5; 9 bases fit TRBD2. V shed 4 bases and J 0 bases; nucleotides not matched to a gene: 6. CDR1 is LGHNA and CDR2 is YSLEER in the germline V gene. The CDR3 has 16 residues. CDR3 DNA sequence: TGCGCCAGCAGCCCCTCAACTAGCGGGCACCAAGAGACCCAGTACTTC. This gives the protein CASSPSTSGHQETQYF.

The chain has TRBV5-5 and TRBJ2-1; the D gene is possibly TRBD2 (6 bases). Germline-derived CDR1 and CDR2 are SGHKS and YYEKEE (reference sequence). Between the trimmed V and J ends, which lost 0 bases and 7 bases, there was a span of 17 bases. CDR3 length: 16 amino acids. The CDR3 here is CASSLALFGGRNEQFF. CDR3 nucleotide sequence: TGTGCCAGCAGCTTGGCCCTCTTTGGAGGGCGAAATGAGCAGTTCTTC. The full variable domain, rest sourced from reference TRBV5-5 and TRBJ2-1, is DAGVTQSPTHLIKTRGQQVTLRCSPISGHKSVSWYQQVLGQGPQFIFQYYEKEERGRGNFPDRFSARQFPNYSSELNVNALLLGDSALYLCASSLALFGGRNEQFFGPGTRLTVL.

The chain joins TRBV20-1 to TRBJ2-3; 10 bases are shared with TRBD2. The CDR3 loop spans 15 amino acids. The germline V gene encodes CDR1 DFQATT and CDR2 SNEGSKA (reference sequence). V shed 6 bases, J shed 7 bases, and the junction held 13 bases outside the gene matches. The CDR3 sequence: CSAPVLAGVLNTQYF. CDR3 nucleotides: TGCAGTGCCCCCGTCCTAGCGGGGGTGCTAAATACGCAGTATTTT.

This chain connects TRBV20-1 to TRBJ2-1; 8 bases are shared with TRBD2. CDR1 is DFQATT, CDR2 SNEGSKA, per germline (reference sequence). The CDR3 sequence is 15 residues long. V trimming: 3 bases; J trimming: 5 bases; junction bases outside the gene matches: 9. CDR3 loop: CSASAPGLENNEQFF. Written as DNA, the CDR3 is TGCAGTGCTAGCGCCCCGGGACTAGAAAACAATGAGCAGTTCTTC.

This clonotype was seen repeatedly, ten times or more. The CDR3 spells CSAARGVYNEQFF. In DNA, the CDR3 is TGCAGCGCCGCGAGGGGGGTCTACAATGAGCAGTTCTTC. The chain joins TRBV29-1 to TRBJ2-1, with D perhaps assigned TRBD1 or TRBD2 (6 bases each). Trimming shortened V by 7 bases and J by 3 bases, and 13 bases separated the two germline ends. Germline lookup yields CDR1 SQVTM and CDR2 ANQGSEA. The CDR3 runs 13 residues.

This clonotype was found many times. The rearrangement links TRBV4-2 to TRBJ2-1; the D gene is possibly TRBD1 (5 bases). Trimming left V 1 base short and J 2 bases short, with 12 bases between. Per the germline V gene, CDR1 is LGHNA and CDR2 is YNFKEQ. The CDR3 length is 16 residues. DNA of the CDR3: TGTGCCAGCAGCCAAGTAAGGGTAGGGGCCTACAATGAGCAGTTCTTC. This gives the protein CASSQVRVGAYNEQFF.

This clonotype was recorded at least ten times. Here the CDR3 DNA reads TGCAGCGTTGTGGACACCTACGCCTACAATGAGCAGTTCTTC. The encoded protein is CSVVDTYAYNEQFF. The chain combines TRBV29-1 with TRBJ2-1; tentatively, D is TRBD1 (5 bases). The CDR3 sequence is 14 residues long. Germline V CDR1 and CDR2: SQVTM, ANQGSEA. Trimming left V 4 bases short and J 2 bases short, with 12 bases between.

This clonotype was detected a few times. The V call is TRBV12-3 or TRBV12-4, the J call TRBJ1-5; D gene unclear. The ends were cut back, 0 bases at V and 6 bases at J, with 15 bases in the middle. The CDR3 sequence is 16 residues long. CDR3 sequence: CASSLALGGVAQPQHF. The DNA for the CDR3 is TGTGCCAGCAGTTTAGCGTTAGGTGGGGTCGCTCAGCCCCAGCATTTT.

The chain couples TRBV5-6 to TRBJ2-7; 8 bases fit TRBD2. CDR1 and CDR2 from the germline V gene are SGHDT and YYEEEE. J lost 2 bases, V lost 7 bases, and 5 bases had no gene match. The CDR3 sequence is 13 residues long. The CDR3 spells CASQTSAAYEQYF. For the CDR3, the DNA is TGTGCCAGCCAGACTAGCGCTGCCTACGAGCAGTACTTC. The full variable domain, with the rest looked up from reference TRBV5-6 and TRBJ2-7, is DAGVTQSPTHLIKTRGQQVTLRCSPKSGHDTVSWYQQALGQGPQFIFQYYEEEERQRGNFPDRFSGHQFPNYSSELNVNALLLGDSALYLCASQTSAAYEQYFGPGTRLTVT.